These T cell receptor beta chains were read from a single sample in a study of blood T cell repertoires in COVID-19. Sequencing was performed with immunoSEQ multiplex PCR; in TCRdb, only in-frame clones are kept and a portion is missing. The repertoire consists of about 200,000 clones, with 85% occurring once and the leading ten covering around 4.9%. Sequencing was done on a sample of peripheral blood. These receptor sequences come from a woman of 80 years or more with acute or convalescent COVID-19. CDR3s include the opening cysteine and the closing phenylalanine or tryptophan. Each record gives: D gene, V gene, J gene, clone size, CDR3 DNA, CDR3 protein. The D gene is left open where the match is weak. The listing skips clone size in some rows; elsewhere it reads once, few, many or a size class.

NA,TRBV7-9,TRBJ2-7,NA,TGTGCCAGCAGTTCGCAGGGGGGATACGAGCAGTACTTC,CASSSQGGYEQYF
TRBD2,TRBV19,TRBJ2-1,NA,TGTGCCAGTAGTTTCTCGTCGTCCGCTAGCGGCTCTTTGCATGAGCAGTTCTTC,CASSFSSSASGSLHEQFF
TRBD2,TRBV24-1,TRBJ2-7,NA,TGTGCCACCCCAACTAGCGGGAGGGAGATCTACGAGCAGTACTTC,CATPTSGREIYEQYF
NA,TRBV19,TRBJ1-1,NA,TGTGCCAGTAGTATAAGGGGGAGGGTGATGAACACTGAAGCTTTCTTT,CASSIRGRVMNTEAFF
TRBD1,TRBV19,TRBJ1-2,NA,TGTGCCAGTAGTAAACATGGACAGGCGACCTATGGCTACACCTTC,CASSKHGQATYGYTF
TRBD1,TRBV2,TRBJ2-6,NA,TGTGCCAGCAACTCAGGGGGCGCCTCTGGGGCCAACGTCCTGACTTTC,CASNSGGASGANVLTF
NA,TRBV28,TRBJ1-2,NA,TGTGCCAGCAGTACCGGACACGCACTCTATGGCTACACCTTC,CASSTGHALYGYTF
NA,TRBV11-2,TRBJ2-2,NA,TGTGCCAGCAGCTTAGTTGTAAGAGGGGGAAACACCGGGGAGCTGTTTTTT,CASSLVVRGGNTGELFF
TRBD2,TRBV7-2,TRBJ2-2,NA,TGTGCCAGCAGCTCCCTAGCGGGAGTAACCGGGGAGCTGTTTTTT,CASSSLAGVTGELFF
NA,TRBV6-5,TRBJ1-6,NA,TGTGCGGTCCGGGGGGAATGGGCCCTCCACTTT,CAVRGEWALHF
TRBD1,TRBV5-4,TRBJ1-5,NA,TGTGCCAGCAGCCCCGACAGGGGCAATCAGCCCCAGCATTTT,CASSPDRGNQPQHF
NA,TRBV5-8,TRBJ2-7,NA,TGTGCCAGCAGCCCCAGGTCCGTAGCGGAGACCTACGAGCAGTACTTC,CASSPRSVAETYEQYF
TRBD1,TRBV3-1/TRBV3-2,TRBJ1-2,NA,TGTGCCAGCAGCCAGGGACAGGGGACTCGGGTTGGGTATGGCTACACCTTC,CASSQGQGTRVGYGYTF
NA,TRBV18,TRBJ2-7,NA,TGTGCCAGCTCACCTTCACAAACGGGATTTTCACCTTACGAGCAGTACTTC,CASSPSQTGFSPYEQYF
TRBD2,TRBV6-5,TRBJ2-7,NA,TGTGCCAGCAGGGGTAGCGGGAGCTACGAGCAGTACTTC,CASRGSGSYEQYF
TRBD2,TRBV18,TRBJ2-1,NA,TGTGCCAGCTCACCACGACTAGCGATTGGCACTGAGCAGTTCTTC,CASSPRLAIGTEQFF
NA,TRBV19,TRBJ2-5,NA,TGTGCCAGTAGTATCACCGGGGTGGAGACCCAGTACTTC,CASSITGVETQYF
TRBD2,TRBV7-3,TRBJ2-1,NA,TGTGCCAGCAGCTTGGGGCTAGCGGGTTATAATGAGCAGTTCTTC,CASSLGLAGYNEQFF
NA,TRBV12-5,TRBJ1-1,NA,TGTGCTAGTGGTAAAGCGGACACTGAAGCTTTCTTT,CASGKADTEAFF
TRBD2,TRBV3-1/TRBV3-2,TRBJ2-7,NA,TGTGCCAGCAGCCCTCTGAGGGAGGGCCTCGTTGAGCAGTACTTC,CASSPLREGLVEQYF
TRBD1,TRBV5-4,TRBJ2-7,NA,TGTGCCAGCAGCCGCGGACAGGAGAGATACGAGCAGTACTTC,CASSRGQERYEQYF
TRBD1,TRBV3-1/TRBV3-2,TRBJ2-5,NA,TGTGCCAGCAGCCAAGGGACAGGGACCGAGACCCAGTACTTC,CASSQGTGTETQYF
NA,TRBV5-4,TRBJ1-2,NA,TGTGCCAGCAGCCACCCGCGGCAGGGAAACTATGGCTACACCTTC,CASSHPRQGNYGYTF
NA,TRBV2,TRBJ1-5,NA,TGTGCCAGCAGGAGCGGGCAGCCCCAGCATTTT,CASRSGQPQHF
NA,TRBV27,TRBJ1-5,NA,TGTGCCAGCAGACGCACAGGGATAAATCAGCCCCAGCATTTT,CASRRTGINQPQHF
TRBD2,TRBV27,TRBJ2-3,NA,TGTGCCAGCAGCGCCGGACTAGCACAGCCCACAGATACGCAGTATTTT,CASSAGLAQPTDTQYF
NA,TRBV29-1,TRBJ1-2,NA,TGCAGCGTTGTCCTAGTCCCCTTCATTGAAGGCTACACCTTC,CSVVLVPFIEGYTF
NA,TRBV27,TRBJ2-7,NA,TGTGCCAGCAGTTTATCCGATCAGGGAATCGAGCAGTACTTC,CASSLSDQGIEQYF
TRBD1,TRBV6-5,TRBJ1-1,once,TGTGCCACCATGGGACAGCGGAACACTGAAGCTTTCTTT,CATMGQRNTEAFF
NA,TRBV6-5,TRBJ2-2,NA,TGTGCCAGCAGTTATAAGGGGTTAACCCCCCCCGGGGAGCTGTTTTTT,CASSYKGLTPPGELFF
TRBD1,TRBV18,TRBJ1-1,NA,TGTGCCAGCTCTCTCACGGGACAGGGGGCTATGAACACTGAAGCTTTCTTT,CASSLTGQGAMNTEAFF
NA,TRBV19,TRBJ2-1,few,TGTGCCAGTAGTATGCAGGGATTCTACAATGAGCAGTTCTTC,CASSMQGFYNEQFF
NA,TRBV5-4,TRBJ1-6,NA,TGTGCCAGCAGCTCACTAGAGTCACCCCTCCACTTT,CASSSLESPLHF
TRBD1,TRBV6-5,TRBJ2-3,NA,TGTGCCAGCAGTTCACCGGGACAGGGCTCAGATACGCAGTATTTT,CASSSPGQGSDTQYF
TRBD1,TRBV29-1,TRBJ1-2,NA,TGCAGCGTTGTATACTGGGGACAGGGTGACGGCTACACCTTC,CSVVYWGQGDGYTF
TRBD1,TRBV6-5,TRBJ1-1,NA,TGTGCCAGCAGGCGAAACAGGGGGCTGAACACTGAAGCTTTCTTT,CASRRNRGLNTEAFF
NA,TRBV11-3,TRBJ2-1,NA,TGTGCCAGCAGCTCCGCTATCTACAATGAGCAGTTCTTC,CASSSAIYNEQFF
NA,TRBV6-5,TRBJ1-2,NA,TGTGCCAGCAGTTCCGAGGGCCGGAAGGGCTACACCTTC,CASSSEGRKGYTF
TRBD1,TRBV6-6,TRBJ1-5,NA,TGTGCCAGCAGTAACAGGGGGCTCGTTGGTCAGCCCCAGCATTTT,CASSNRGLVGQPQHF
NA,TRBV19,TRBJ1-3,NA,TGTGCCAGTAGTATGATGAGCTCTGGAAACACCATATATTTT,CASSMMSSGNTIYF
NA,TRBV4-1,TRBJ1-6,once,TGCGCCAGCAGCCAACCTCCGAAGGACAGAGTTAATTCACCCCTTCACTTT,CASSQPPKDRVNSPLHF
TRBD2,TRBV19,TRBJ2-7,NA,TGTGCCAGTAGTATAAACAGCGGGACCTACGAGCAGTACTTC,CASSINSGTYEQYF
NA,TRBV5-1,TRBJ2-1,NA,TGCGCCAGCAGCCCGGGACAAAACTACAATGAGCAGTTCTTC,CASSPGQNYNEQFF
NA,TRBV18,TRBJ1-5,NA,TGTGCCAGCTCACCAAACGACAGGAGAGGCAATCAGCCCCAGCATTTT,CASSPNDRRGNQPQHF
TRBD1,TRBV28,TRBJ1-2,NA,TGTGCCAGCAGTCGGGACAGTATTTTCTATGGCTACACCTTC,CASSRDSIFYGYTF
TRBD2,TRBV19,TRBJ2-7,NA,TGTGCCAGTAGTCCCAAAACTAGCGGGAGGCCGAGACCCTACGAGCAGTACTTC,CASSPKTSGRPRPYEQYF
NA,TRBV28,TRBJ1-2,NA,TGTGCCAGCCTGAACCGGTTTGTAGGCTACACCTTC,CASLNRFVGYTF
NA,TRBV5-8,TRBJ2-7,once,TGTGCCAGCAGCTTTCCGGGGACCTACGAGCAGTACTTC,CASSFPGTYEQYF
TRBD2,TRBV5-5,TRBJ2-5,NA,TGTGCCAGCAGCTTGATGAGCGGGAGGGCCTGGGAGACCCAGTACTTC,CASSLMSGRAWETQYF
NA,TRBV6-5,TRBJ1-5,once,TGTGCCAGCAGGGAGGGTGGAGGTCTTCAGCCCCAGCATTTT,CASREGGGLQPQHF
TRBD1,TRBV15,TRBJ2-5,NA,TGTGCCACCAGCAGACGAACAGGGGGCGCAGGGCAGGAGACCCAGTACTTC,CATSRRTGGAGQETQYF
NA,TRBV5-1,TRBJ1-5,few,TGCGCCAGCAGCTTGTGGGGGCAAGGGGATCAGCCCCAGCATTTT,CASSLWGQGDQPQHF
NA,TRBV4-3,TRBJ1-1,NA,TGCGCCAGCAGCCCTCAAAGGCGGCGGCCAGAATCTGAAGCTTTCTTT,CASSPQRRRPESEAFF